One T cell receptor (beta chain) is described in this entry. Antigen unknown. The sample belongs to a study of Tregs in tolerant kidney transplant recipients. Study-wide results and caveats: In tolerant patients, donor-specific Tregs outgrew total Tregs, suggesting antigen-driven expansion. No direct test of biological reproducibility was done here.

Profiling relied on immunoSEQ multiplex PCR, and the TCRdb table lists in-frame clones only, not all of them. The table records roughly 66,000 clones, around nine tenths of them present only once. Sequencing was performed on CD8+ T cells from blood, taken before the transplant. This clonotype originated in a human donor who received a combined kidney and bone marrow transplant.

The CDR3 DNA follows: TGTGCCAGTAGCACCGCAGGGGGATCCTACAATGAGCAGTTCTTC. The encoded protein is CASSTAGGSYNEQFF. The chain combines TRBV19 with TRBJ2-1; 7 positions agree with TRBD1. Germline CDR1 LNHDA, CDR2 SQIVND (reference sequence). The CDR3 covers 15 residues. V trimming: 6 bases; J trimming: 1 base; junction bases outside the gene matches: 6. Complete variable domain (other parts from reference TRBV19 and TRBJ2-1): DGGITQSPKYLFRKEGQNVTLSCEQNLNHDAMYWYRQDPGQGLRLIYYSQIVNDFQKGDIAEGYSVSREKKESFPLTVTSAQKNPTAFYLCASSTAGGSYNEQFFGPGTRLTVL.